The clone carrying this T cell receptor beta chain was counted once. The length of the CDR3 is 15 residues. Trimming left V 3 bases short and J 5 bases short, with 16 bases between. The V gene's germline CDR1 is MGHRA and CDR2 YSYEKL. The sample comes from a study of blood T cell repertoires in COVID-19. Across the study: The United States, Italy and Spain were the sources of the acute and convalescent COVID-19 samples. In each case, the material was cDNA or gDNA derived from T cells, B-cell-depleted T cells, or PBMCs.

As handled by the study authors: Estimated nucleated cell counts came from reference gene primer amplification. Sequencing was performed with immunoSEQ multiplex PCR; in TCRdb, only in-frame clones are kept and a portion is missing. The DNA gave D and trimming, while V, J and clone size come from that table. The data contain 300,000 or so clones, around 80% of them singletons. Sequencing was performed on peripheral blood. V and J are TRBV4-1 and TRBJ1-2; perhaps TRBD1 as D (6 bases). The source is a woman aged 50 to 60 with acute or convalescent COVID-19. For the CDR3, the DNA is TGCGCCAGCAGCCACAAAACCCCAGGGACATATGGCTACACCTTC. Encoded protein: CASSHKTPGTYGYTF.